Listed below are T cell receptor beta chains from one sample, sequenced in a study of response to subunit inactivated influenza vaccine. TCRdb re-called the RT-PCR reads through MiXCR, storing one row per CDR3 protein. The sample has 500,000 to 600,000 distinct CDR3 sequences; around 8% are singletons. Material: PBMCs from blood, obtained 23 months after vaccination. Every receptor here comes from a man aged 45-69 years who received an inactivated influenza vaccine. CDR3s include the opening cysteine and the closing phenylalanine or tryptophan. A D gene is named only where the DNA matches it firmly. Expanded clones get a size class; other rows say once, few or many, or leave the size out.

D | J | size | V | DNA | CDR3
. | TRBJ2-1 | many | TRBV7-2 | TGTGCCAGCAGCTTACTGCGCCTTAATGAGCAGTTCTTC | CASSLLRLNEQFF
. | TRBJ1-6 | few | TRBV4-3 | TGCGCCAGCAGCCAGAGTCATAATTCACCCCTCCACTTT | CASSQSHNSPLHF
. | TRBJ1-1 | . | TRBV29-1 | TGCAGCGTTGAAACTTTGGGTCAGACGAGGACTGAAGCTTTCTTT | CSVETLGQTRTEAFF
. | TRBJ2-7 | . | TRBV4-3 | TGCGCCAGCAGCCAAGATTGTGTTGCCGTGGCCAACGAGCAGTACTTC | CASSQDCVAVANEQYF
. | TRBJ2-5 | . | TRBV20-1 | TGCAGTGCACAAAGACGGGGAGAGACCCAGTACTTC | CSAQRRGETQYF
. | TRBJ2-5 | few | TRBV7-9 | TGTGCCAGCAGCCCCGGGACAACGGAACAAGAGACCCAGTACTTC | CASSPGTTEQETQYF
. | TRBJ2-1 | few | TRBV5-1 | TGCGCCAGCAGTTTGGGGGAATCAACGACTTACAATGAGCAGTTCTTC | CASSLGESTTYNEQFF
TRBD1 | TRBJ1-1 | . | TRBV14 | TGTGCCAGCAGCCAAGTAACAGGGGGTAACACTGAAGCTTTCTTT | CASSQVTGGNTEAFF
TRBD1 | TRBJ1-1 | many | TRBV7-2 | TGTGCCAGCAGCTTAGCTCCTCGACAGGGGGCTGGTACTGAAGCTTTCTTT | CASSLAPRQGAGTEAFF
. | TRBJ2-7 | . | TRBV7-9 | TGTGCCAGCAGCCCAGGGGGGCAGGGCCAGCAGTACTTC | CASSPGGQGQQYF
TRBD1 | TRBJ1-1 | many | TRBV5-4 | TGTGCCATCAGGGGGGGCGCGCTGAACACTGAAGCTTTCTTT | CAIRGGALNTEAFF
. | TRBJ1-6 | many | TRBV6-1 | TGTGCCAGCAGTGAAGACCCCCGAGCTAATTCACCCCTCCACTTT | CASSEDPRANSPLHF
. | TRBJ1-1 | . | TRBV3-1 | TGTGCCAGCAGCCTCACGACAGGTTTAAAGAACACTGAAGCTTTCTTT | CASSLTTGLKNTEAFF
TRBD1 | TRBJ1-6 | . | TRBV20-1 | TGCAGTGCAGAAGAAGGCGGCAGGGGGGGTTCACCCCTCCACTTT | CSAEEGGRGGSPLHF
. | TRBJ1-2 | many | TRBV20-1 | TGCAGTGCCAAAGCTTATGGCTACACCTTC | CSAKAYGYTF
. | TRBJ2-7 | . | TRBV2 | TGTGCCAGCAAGGATGACTCCTACGAGCAGTACTTC | CASKDDSYEQYF
TRBD2 | TRBJ2-1 | few | TRBV5-1 | TGCGCCAGCAGCCCGAACCCGGGACTAGCAAATAAGCAGTTCTTC | CASSPNPGLANKQFF
TRBD2 | TRBJ2-3 | . | TRBV4-1 | TGCGCCAGCAGCCAAACGGGGGTAGCGGGAACGGATACGCAGTATTTT | CASSQTGVAGTDTQYF
. | TRBJ2-5 | . | TRBV4-1 | TGCGCCAGCAGCCGGTACCCCCAGGAGACCCAGTACTTC | CASSRYPQETQYF
. | TRBJ1-3 | . | TRBV5-5 | TGTGCCAGCAGCTTGGTCTCACAGATCTCTGGAAACACCATATATTTT | CASSLVSQISGNTIYF
TRBD2 | TRBJ2-1 | many | TRBV7-9 | TGTGCCAGCAGCTCTTCCACCGGGACTAACTCCTACAATGAGCAGTTCTTC | CASSSSTGTNSYNEQFF
TRBD1 | TRBJ2-7 | few | TRBV12-3/TRBV12-4 | TGTGCCAGCACCCTTTCCGGACAGGGATACGAGCAGTACTTC | CASTLSGQGYEQYF
TRBD1 | TRBJ1-2 | . | TRBV3-1 | TGTGCCAGCAGCCAAGACGCCGTCACAGGGGGCGCCGCTAACTATGGCTACACCTTC | CASSQDAVTGGAANYGYTF
TRBD2 | TRBJ2-3 | few | TRBV5-6 | TGTGCCAGCAGCCAATCGGCCGGGGGGGCGGATACGCAGTATTTT | CASSQSAGGADTQYF
TRBD2 | TRBJ2-2 | few | TRBV30 | TGTGCCTGGAGTGTTCCGACTAGCGGGAGGGTACGAACCGGGGAGCTGTTTTTT | CAWSVPTSGRVRTGELFF
TRBD1 | TRBJ2-7 | . | TRBV3-1 | TGTGCCAGCAGCCAAGAATTTGTACGGGACAGGCCCTACGAGCAGTACTTC | CASSQEFVRDRPYEQYF
. | TRBJ2-5 | many | TRBV12-3/TRBV12-4 | TGTGCCAGCAGTAAACTAGAGACCCAGTACTTC | CASSKLETQYF
TRBD1 | TRBJ2-2 | . | TRBV5-1 | TGCGCCAGCAAGCAGCGCGGACAGGGCTACACCGGGGAGCTGTTTTTT | CASKQRGQGYTGELFF
TRBD2 | TRBJ2-2 | few | TRBV20-1 | TGCAGTGCTACGGGACTAGCGGGAGGCACAGGGGCCGGGGAGCTGTTTTTT | CSATGLAGGTGAGELFF
TRBD2 | TRBJ2-1 | few | TRBV5-5 | TGTGCCAGCAGCCAAGCGGGGGCCGCCTACAATGAGCAGTTCTTC | CASSQAGAAYNEQFF
. | TRBJ1-6 | few | TRBV5-1 | TGCGCCAGCAGCTTTGGCTACAGCCTCTCGGGTGGTAATTCACCCCTCCACTTT | CASSFGYSLSGGNSPLHF
. | TRBJ1-1 | . | TRBV6-1 | TGTGCCAGCAGTCAAGGACAGCACCTTGAAGCTTTCTTT | CASSQGQHLEAFF
. | TRBJ2-7 | few | TRBV6-5 | TGTGCCAGCAGGGCCCGGGGGCTCGAGCAGTACTTC | CASRARGLEQYF
. | TRBJ2-2 | many | TRBV5-1 | TGCGCCAGCAGCTCGGGGGCCGGGGAGCTGTTTTTT | CASSSGAGELFF
. | TRBJ2-2 | many | TRBV7-2 | TGTGCCAGCAGCTTATTGATGGGCGGGGAGCTGTTTTTT | CASSLLMGGELFF
. | TRBJ1-6 | many | TRBV7-2 | TGTGCCAGCAGCTTAGGATCGACAGGACGATGGCATTCACCCCTCCACTTT | CASSLGSTGRWHSPLHF
. | TRBJ2-1 | few | TRBV3-1 | TGTGCCAGCAGCCAAGATACTGGCCGGGCTGAGCAGTTCTTC | CASSQDTGRAEQFF
. | TRBJ1-2 | . | TRBV20-1 | TGCAGTGCCATTAACTCGGGGGCGGGTTATGGCTACACCTTC | CSAINSGAGYGYTF
. | TRBJ2-3 | many | TRBV5-1 | TGCGCCAGCAGCTTGGCGGGACACTCAGATACGCAGTATTTT | CASSLAGHSDTQYF
TRBD2 | TRBJ2-1 | many | TRBV28 | TGTGCCAGCAGCGCCAAACTAGCGGTTTCCTACAATGAGCAGTTCTTC | CASSAKLAVSYNEQFF
. | TRBJ2-7 | . | TRBV29-1 | TGCAGCGTTCTTACCGGGACACACTACGAGCAGTACTTC | CSVLTGTHYEQYF
. | TRBJ2-3 | . | TRBV19 | TGTGCCAGTAGTACGAGACACCAACGGGGCACAGATACGCAGTATTTT | CASSTRHQRGTDTQYF
TRBD1 | TRBJ2-7 | few | TRBV7-2 | TGTGCCAGCAGCTTAGAAGTCAGGGGGTTGGGGGAGCAGTACTTC | CASSLEVRGLGEQYF
TRBD1 | TRBJ2-7 | few | TRBV7-9 | TGTGCCAGCAGCTCAACTCCGGACAGGGCCGTCGGCGAGCAGTACTTC | CASSSTPDRAVGEQYF
TRBD1 | TRBJ2-7 | . | TRBV9 | TGTGCCAGCAGCGTAGCTACCGGGACAGTTCCCAGCGAGCAGTACTTC | CASSVATGTVPSEQYF
. | TRBJ2-5 | . | TRBV12-3/TRBV12-4 | TGTGCCAGCAGTTGGGTTGTCTCGGAGACCCAGTACTTC | CASSWVVSETQYF
. | TRBJ1-1 | . | TRBV20-1 | TGCAGTGCTGCGCGTTCAGAGAACACTGAAGCTTTCTTT | CSAARSENTEAFF
. | TRBJ2-7 | few | TRBV5-1 | TGCGCCAGCAGCTTGGACAGATTCCACCAGTACGAGCAGTACTTC | CASSLDRFHQYEQYF
TRBD2 | TRBJ2-1 | . | TRBV29-1 | TGCAGCGTTGAGCGGGCAGGGCGGGAGAATGAGCAGTTCTTC | CSVERAGRENEQFF
. | TRBJ1-5 | . | TRBV2 | TGTGCCAGCAGTGAAGATGGAGCCGGTCAGCCCCAGCATTTT | CASSEDGAGQPQHF
TRBD1 | TRBJ2-1 | many | TRBV4-3 | TGCGCCAGCAGCCAGACAGGGGGCACGTATGAGCAGTTCTTC | CASSQTGGTYEQFF
TRBD2 | TRBJ2-2 | . | TRBV5-1 | TGCGCCACAGCAGCAGCGGGAGGGGTCACCGGGGAGCTGTTTTTT | CATAAAGGVTGELFF
. | TRBJ1-1 | . | TRBV4-3 | TGCGCCAGCAGCCGCCTTGTAGGGGGCACTGAAGCTTTCTTT | CASSRLVGGTEAFF
. | TRBJ1-2 | . | TRBV20-1 | TGCAGTGCTAGAGATCTTGCAGGGGATAACTATGGCTACACCTTC | CSARDLAGDNYGYTF